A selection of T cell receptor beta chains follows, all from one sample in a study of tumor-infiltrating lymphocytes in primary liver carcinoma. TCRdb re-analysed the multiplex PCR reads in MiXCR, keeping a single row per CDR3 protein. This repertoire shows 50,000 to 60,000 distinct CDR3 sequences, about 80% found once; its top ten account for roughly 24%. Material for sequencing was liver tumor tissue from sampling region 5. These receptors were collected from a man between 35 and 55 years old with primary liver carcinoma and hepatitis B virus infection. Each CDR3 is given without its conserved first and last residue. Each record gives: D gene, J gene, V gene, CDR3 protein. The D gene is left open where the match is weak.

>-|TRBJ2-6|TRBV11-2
ISSFGRAGVNVLT
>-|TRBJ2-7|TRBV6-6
ASSYSGGFGEQY
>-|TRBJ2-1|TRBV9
ASSVAERPYNEQF
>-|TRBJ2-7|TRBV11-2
ANSSNWNSYEQN
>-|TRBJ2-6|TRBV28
ASIPREFSRANVLT
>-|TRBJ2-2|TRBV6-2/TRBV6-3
AIRAWTPTGELF
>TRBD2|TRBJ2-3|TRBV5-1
ANSGRAGVSDTQY
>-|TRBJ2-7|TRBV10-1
ASSPGGTIYKQY
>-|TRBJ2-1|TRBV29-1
SVDGGRGQF
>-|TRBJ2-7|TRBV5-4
ACSLGAYEQY
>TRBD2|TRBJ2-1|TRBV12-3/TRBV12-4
ASVGLAGPRGS
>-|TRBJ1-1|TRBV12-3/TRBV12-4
ASSSGHGGTEAF
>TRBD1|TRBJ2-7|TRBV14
ASSHPGQGSYEQY
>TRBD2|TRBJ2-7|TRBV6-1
ASSVSTSESYEHY
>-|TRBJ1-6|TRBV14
TSSHSGENSPLH
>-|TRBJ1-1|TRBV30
AWSVSISNTEAF
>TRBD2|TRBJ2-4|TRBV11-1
ASSFPGTSGTKSIQC
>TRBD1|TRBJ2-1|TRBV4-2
TSSHAGGQGNNEHF
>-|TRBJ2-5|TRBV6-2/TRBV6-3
ASSSRTFMETQY
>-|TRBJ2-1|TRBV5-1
ASSLVRAKQF
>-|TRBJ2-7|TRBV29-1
GVAGAREQY
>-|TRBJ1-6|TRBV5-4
ASSTGQGLGSPLH
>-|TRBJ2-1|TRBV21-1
ASSKARPDRPYERF
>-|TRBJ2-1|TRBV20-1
SARGWSYNEQF
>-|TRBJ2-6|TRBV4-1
ASSQEEWGSGANVLV
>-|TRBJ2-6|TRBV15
ATSRVEESYSGANVLT
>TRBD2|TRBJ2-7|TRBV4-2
AISAAGCGSSNEQY
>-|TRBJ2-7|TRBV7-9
ASSSTGPPYEQY
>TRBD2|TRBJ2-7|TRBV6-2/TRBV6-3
ASSYGLATEQY
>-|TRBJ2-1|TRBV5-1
AINLVVTSDNEQF
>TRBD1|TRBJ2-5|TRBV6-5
ASSTGQGETQY
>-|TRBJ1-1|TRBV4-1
TSSQDVLNTEAF
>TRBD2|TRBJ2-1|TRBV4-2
ASSQDSLAGSPSGWQL
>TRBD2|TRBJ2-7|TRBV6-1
ASSEARLAVHY
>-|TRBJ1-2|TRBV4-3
ASSRDVSRGYT
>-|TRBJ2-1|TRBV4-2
ASSHAGGLGNNEQF
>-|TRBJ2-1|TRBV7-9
VSISDSGRGSSYNEQF
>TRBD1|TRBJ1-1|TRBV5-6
ASSLGTGAEAF
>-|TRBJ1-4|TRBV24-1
ATSSTSNGKLF
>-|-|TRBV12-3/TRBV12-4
ANMRGTAINQPQY
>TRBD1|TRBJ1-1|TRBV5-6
ASSLAQTGTEAF
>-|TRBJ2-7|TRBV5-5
ASSFGISYEQY
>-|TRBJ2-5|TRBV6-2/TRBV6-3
ASSYWAQTQY
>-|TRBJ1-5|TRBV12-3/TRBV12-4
ASTRGIAINQPQC
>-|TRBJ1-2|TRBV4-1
ASSQVAGGDYGYT
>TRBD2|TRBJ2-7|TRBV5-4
ASSLDLAGGPYEQY
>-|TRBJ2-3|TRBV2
ASSAAITQY
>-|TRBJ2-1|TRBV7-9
ASSLGNTGDEQF
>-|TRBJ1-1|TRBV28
ASTLREVNTEAL
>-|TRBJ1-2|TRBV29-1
NVEEGRRSYGYT
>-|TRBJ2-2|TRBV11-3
SSNSWANTGELF